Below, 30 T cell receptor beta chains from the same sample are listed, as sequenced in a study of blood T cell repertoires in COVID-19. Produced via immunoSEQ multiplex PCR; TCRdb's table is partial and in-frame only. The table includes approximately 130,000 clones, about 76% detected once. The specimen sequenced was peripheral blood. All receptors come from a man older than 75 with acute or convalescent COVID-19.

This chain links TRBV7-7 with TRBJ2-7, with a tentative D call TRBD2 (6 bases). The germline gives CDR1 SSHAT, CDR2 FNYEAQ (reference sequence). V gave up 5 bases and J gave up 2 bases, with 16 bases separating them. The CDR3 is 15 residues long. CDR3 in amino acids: CASSPGVGKAYEQYF. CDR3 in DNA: TGTGCCAGCAGCCCGGGGGTGGGGAAAGCCTACGAGCAGTACTTC.

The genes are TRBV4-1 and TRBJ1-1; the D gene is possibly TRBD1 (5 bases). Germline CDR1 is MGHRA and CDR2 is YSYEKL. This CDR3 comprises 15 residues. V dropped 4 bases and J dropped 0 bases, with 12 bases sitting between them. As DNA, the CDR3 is TGCGCCAGCAGCCTCACACAGGTGATGAACACTGAAGCTTTCTTT. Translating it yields CASSLTQVMNTEAFF.

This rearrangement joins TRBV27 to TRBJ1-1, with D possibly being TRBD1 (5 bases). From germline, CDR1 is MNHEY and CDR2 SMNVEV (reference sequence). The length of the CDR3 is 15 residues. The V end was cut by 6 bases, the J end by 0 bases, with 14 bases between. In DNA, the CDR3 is TGTGCCAGCAGGCTTAGGGGAGGGCTGAACACTGAAGCTTTCTTT. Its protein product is CASRLRGGLNTEAFF.

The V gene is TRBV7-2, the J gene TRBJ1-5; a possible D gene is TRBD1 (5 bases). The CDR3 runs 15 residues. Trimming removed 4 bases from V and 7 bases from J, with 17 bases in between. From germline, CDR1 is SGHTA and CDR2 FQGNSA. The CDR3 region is CASSSYGGRSQPQHF. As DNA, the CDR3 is TGTGCCAGCAGCTCCTACGGGGGGAGGAGCCAGCCCCAGCATTTT.

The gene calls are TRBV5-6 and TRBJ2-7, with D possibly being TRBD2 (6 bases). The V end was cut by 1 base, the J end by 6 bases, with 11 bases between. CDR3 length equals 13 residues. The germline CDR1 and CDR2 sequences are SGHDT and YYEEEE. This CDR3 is CASSLLQGGEQYF. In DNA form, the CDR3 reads TGTGCCAGCAGCTTGTTGCAGGGAGGCGAGCAGTACTTC.

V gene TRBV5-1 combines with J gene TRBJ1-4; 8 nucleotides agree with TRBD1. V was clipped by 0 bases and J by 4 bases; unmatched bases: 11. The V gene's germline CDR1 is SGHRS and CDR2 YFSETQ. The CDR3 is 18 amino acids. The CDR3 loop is CASSLEGRQGAGNEKLFF. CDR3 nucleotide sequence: TGCGCCAGCAGCTTGGAAGGTCGGCAGGGGGCCGGTAATGAAAAACTGTTTTTT.

The CDR3 is CASSSPQGQGYNEQFF. The CDR3 nucleotides are TGTGCCAGCAGTTCCCCCCAGGGACAGGGGTACAATGAGCAGTTCTTC. The rearrangement links TRBV28 to TRBJ2-1; 10 nucleotides line up with TRBD1. CDR1 is MDHEN and CDR2 is SYDVKM in the germline V gene. The CDR3 is 16 residues long. Trimming removed 4 bases from V and 4 bases from J; junction bases left unmatched: 7.

The CDR3 sequence: CASSGGALAEETQYF. The CDR3 region has the DNA TGTGCCAGCAGTGGCGGCGCCTTGGCCGAGGAGACCCAGTACTTC. The chain employs TRBV2 and TRBJ2-5; D remains ambiguous. Trimming cost V 4 bases and J 5 bases, with 17 bases left between them. CDR3 length: 15 residues. CDR1 SNHLY and CDR2 FYNNEI come from the germline V gene.

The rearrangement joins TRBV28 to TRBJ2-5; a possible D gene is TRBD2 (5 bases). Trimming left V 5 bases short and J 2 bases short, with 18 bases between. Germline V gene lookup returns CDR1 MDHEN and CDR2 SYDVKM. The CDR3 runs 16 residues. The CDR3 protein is CASSQTRTGKQETQYF. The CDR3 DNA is TGTGCCAGCAGTCAAACCCGAACCGGGAAACAAGAGACCCAGTACTTC.

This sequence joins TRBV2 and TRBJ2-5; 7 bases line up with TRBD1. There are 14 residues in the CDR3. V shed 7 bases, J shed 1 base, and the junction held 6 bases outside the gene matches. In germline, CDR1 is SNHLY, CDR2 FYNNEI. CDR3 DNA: TGTGCCAGCAAGAAGGACAGGCTCCAAGAGACCCAGTACTTC. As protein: CASKKDRLQETQYF.

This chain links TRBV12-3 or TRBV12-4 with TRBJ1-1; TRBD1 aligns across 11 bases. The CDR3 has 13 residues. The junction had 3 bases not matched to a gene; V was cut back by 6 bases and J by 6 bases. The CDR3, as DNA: TGTGCCAGCAGCCGGACAGGGGGCCCTGAAGCTTTCTTT. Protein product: CASSRTGGPEAFF.

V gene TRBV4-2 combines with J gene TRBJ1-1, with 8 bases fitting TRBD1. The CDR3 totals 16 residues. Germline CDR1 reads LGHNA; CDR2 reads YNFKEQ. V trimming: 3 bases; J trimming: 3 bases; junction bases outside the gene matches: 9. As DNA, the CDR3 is TGTGCCAGCAGCCAGGGGACAGGCCACAGCGACACTGAAGCTTTCTTT. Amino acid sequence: CASSQGTGHSDTEAFF.

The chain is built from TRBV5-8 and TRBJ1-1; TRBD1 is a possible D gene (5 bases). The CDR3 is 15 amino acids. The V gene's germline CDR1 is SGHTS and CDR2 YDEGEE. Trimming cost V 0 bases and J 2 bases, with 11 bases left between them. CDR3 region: CASSLVAGKNTEAFF. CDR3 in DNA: TGTGCCAGCAGCTTGGTGGCAGGGAAAAACACTGAAGCTTTCTTT.

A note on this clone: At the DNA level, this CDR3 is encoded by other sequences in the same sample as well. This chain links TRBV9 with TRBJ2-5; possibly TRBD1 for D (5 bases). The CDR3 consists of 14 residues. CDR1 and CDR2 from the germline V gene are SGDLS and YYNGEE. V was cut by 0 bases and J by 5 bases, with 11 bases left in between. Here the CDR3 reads CASSVGQGGETQYF. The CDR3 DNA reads TGTGCCAGCAGCGTAGGGCAGGGTGGGGAGACCCAGTACTTC.

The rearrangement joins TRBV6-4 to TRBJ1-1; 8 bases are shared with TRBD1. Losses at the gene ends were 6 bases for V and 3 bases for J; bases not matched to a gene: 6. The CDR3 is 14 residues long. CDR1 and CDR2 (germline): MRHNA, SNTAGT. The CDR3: CASRGQGGYTEAFF. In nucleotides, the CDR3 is TGTGCCAGCAGAGGACAGGGCGGGTACACTGAAGCTTTCTTT.

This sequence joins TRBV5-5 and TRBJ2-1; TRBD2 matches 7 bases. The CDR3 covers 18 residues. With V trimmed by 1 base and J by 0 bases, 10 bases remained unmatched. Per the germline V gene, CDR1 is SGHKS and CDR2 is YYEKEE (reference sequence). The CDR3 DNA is TGTGCCAGCAGCTTGAGGGACTATACGTTTAGCTCCTACAATGAGCAGTTCTTC. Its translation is CASSLRDYTFSSYNEQFF.

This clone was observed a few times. CDR3 sequence reads: CASSSSEGYGYTF. DNA for the CDR3: TGCGCCAGCAGCTCCTCGGAGGGCTATGGCTACACCTTC. This chain joins TRBV4-1 and TRBJ1-2; D not resolved. V was pared by 5 bases and J by 4 bases, with 11 bases between. Germline CDR1 MGHRA, CDR2 YSYEKL. There are 13 residues in the CDR3.

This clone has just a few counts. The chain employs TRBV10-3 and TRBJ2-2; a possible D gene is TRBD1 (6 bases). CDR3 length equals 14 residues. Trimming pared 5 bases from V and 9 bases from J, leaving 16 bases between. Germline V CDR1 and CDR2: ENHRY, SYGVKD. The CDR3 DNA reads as TGTGCCATCAGTCAAGACCACAGGGACCGGGAGCTGTTTTTT. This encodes CAISQDHRDRELFF.

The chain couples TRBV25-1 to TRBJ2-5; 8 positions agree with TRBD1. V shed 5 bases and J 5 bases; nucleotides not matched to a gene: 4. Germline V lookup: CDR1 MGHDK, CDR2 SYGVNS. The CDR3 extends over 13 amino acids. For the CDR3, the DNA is TGTGCCAGCAGTCAGGGGGCGCCGGAGACCCAGTACTTC. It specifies CASSQGAPETQYF.

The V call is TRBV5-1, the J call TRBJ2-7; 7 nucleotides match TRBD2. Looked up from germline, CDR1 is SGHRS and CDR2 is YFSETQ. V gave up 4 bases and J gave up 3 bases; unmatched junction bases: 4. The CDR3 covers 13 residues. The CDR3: CASSRGVNYEQYF. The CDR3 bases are TGCGCCAGCAGCCGGGGGGTAAACTACGAGCAGTACTTC.

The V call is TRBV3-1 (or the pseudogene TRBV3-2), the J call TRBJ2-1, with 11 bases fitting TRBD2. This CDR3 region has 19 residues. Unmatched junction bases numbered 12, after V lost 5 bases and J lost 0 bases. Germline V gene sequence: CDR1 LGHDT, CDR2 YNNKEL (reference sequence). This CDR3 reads CASSFEGLAGGSSYNEQFF. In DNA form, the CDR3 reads TGTGCCAGCAGCTTTGAGGGCCTAGCGGGGGGAAGCTCCTACAATGAGCAGTTCTTC.

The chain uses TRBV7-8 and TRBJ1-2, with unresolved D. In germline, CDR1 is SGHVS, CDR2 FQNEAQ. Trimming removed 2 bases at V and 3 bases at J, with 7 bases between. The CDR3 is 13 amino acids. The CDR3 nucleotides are TGTGCCAGCAGCTTAAGGCGGGACTATGGCTACACCTTC. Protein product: CASSLRRDYGYTF.

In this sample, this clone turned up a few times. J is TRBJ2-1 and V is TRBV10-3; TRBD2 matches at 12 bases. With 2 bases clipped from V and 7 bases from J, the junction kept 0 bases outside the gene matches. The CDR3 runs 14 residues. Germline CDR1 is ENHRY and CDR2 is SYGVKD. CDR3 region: CAISELAGGNEQFF. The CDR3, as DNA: TGTGCCATCAGTGAGCTAGCGGGGGGGAATGAGCAGTTCTTC.

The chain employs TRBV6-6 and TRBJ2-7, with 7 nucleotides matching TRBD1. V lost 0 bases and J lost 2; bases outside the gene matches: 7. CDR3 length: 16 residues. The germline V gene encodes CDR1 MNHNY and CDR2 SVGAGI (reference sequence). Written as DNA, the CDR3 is TGTGCCAGCAGTTACTCGCTTTTAGGGGGCACCTACGAGCAGTACTTC. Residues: CASSYSLLGGTYEQYF.

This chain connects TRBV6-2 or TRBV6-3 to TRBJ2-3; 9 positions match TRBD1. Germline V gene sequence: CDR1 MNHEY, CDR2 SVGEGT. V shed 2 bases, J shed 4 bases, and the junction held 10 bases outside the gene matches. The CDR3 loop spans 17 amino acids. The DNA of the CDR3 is TGTGCCAGCAGTTACCGACAGGGGGTACCACAGGCAGATACGCAGTATTTT. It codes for CASSYRQGVPQADTQYF.

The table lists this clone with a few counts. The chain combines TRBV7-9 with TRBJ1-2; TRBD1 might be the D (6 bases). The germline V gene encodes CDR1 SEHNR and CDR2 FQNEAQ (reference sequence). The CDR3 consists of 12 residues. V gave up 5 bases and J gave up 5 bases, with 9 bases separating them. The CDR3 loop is CASSHRVYGYTF. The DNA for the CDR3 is TGTGCCAGCAGCCACAGGGTTTATGGCTACACCTTC.

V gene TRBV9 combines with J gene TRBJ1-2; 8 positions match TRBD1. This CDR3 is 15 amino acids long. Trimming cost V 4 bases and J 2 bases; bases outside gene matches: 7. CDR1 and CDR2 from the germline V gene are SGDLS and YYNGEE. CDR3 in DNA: TGTGCCAGCAGCTCACCGGGACAGGTCAACTATGGCTACACCTTC. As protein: CASSSPGQVNYGYTF.

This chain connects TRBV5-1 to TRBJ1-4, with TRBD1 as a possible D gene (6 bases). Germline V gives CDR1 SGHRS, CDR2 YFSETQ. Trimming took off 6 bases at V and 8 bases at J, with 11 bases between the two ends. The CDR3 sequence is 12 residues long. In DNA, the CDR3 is TGCGCCAGCATAGGGGGTCGGGAAAAACTGTTTTTT. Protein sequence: CASIGGREKLFF.

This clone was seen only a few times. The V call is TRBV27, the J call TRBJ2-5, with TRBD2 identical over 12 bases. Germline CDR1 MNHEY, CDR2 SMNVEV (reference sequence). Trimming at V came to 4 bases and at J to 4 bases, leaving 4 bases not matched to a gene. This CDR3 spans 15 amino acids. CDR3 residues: CASSSPSGGVETQYF. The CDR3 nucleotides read TGTGCCAGCAGTTCCCCTAGCGGGGGGGTAGAGACCCAGTACTTC.

The CDR3 here is CASMRNRDNQETQYF. The CDR3 nucleotides are TGTGCCAGCATGCGAAACCGGGACAACCAAGAGACCCAGTACTTC. The chain combines TRBV5-4 with TRBJ2-5; a possible D gene is TRBD1 (6 bases). The CDR3 covers 15 residues. V lost 6 bases and J lost 0, with 15 bases in between. Looked up from germline, CDR1 is SGHNT and CDR2 is YYREEE (reference sequence). Using reference TRBV5-4 and TRBJ2-5 for the parts outside the CDR3, the full variable domain is ETGVTQSPTHLIKTRGQQVTLRCSSQSGHNTVSWYQQALGQGPQFIFQYYREEENGRGNFPPRFSGLQFPNYSSELNVNALELDDSALYLCASMRNRDNQETQYFGPGTRLLVL.